Reported below is one T cell receptor beta chain. No antigen is known for it. Time point given: healthy volunteer bleed at 2 weeks. Total RNA was extracted from unfractionated whole blood. These data are taken from a study of human T cells and chemical hapten exposure. Study conclusions and caveats: TCRs exceeding 1 in 1000 frequency stayed unchanged with DPC sensitization.

V was clipped by 7 bases and J by 4 bases, with 11 bases between them. Germline CDR1 and CDR2: SQVTM and ANQGSEA. The CDR3 contains 11 residues. Single cDNA molecules in the library carried unique molecular identifiers attached during preparation. How the authors handled the data: A per-sample median of 95,638 TCRs was observed, with a range of about 23,224 to 750,000. MiXCR was run by TCRdb on the RACE reads, yielding one entry per CDR3 protein. The V and J calls here are based on TCRdb, not the publication. The sample records about 130,000 distinct CDR3 sequences, about 8.2% being singletons. This TCR derives from a male donor in good health. Some clones in this sample may be carry-over from other donors' samples. This chain connects TRBV29-1 to TRBJ2-7; no clear D. Material: whole blood. CDR3 DNA: TGCAGCGCTGTAGACGGGTACGAGCAGTACTTC. Encoded protein: CSAVDGYEQYF.